This TCR beta chain was profiled in a study of blood T cell repertoires in COVID-19. Study-wide background: Some COVID-19 samples were acute and others convalescent; all came from the United States, Italy and Spain.

Participant ages covered roughly 18 to 89 years across 20 to 30 US areas. Participants' reported clinical history set cohort assignment. Sequencing was performed with immunoSEQ multiplex PCR; in TCRdb, only in-frame clones are kept and a portion is missing. The sample comprises under 200,000 clones, around 82% of which are singletons, and 15% to 20% rests with the top ten. This TCR was sampled from a man in his sixties who had recovered from COVID-19. The sequencing input was PBMCs or T cells enriched from blood (not recorded which).

The CDR3 sequence is CASSIDSYEQYF. The CDR3 DNA is TGTGCCAGCAGCATTGACAGCTACGAGCAGTACTTC. This chain uses TRBV11-1 with TRBJ2-7; perhaps TRBD1 as D (5 bases). V was cut by 5 bases and J by 3 bases, with 8 bases left in between. This CDR3 region has 12 residues. CDR1 SGHAT and CDR2 FQDESV come from the germline V gene (reference sequence).